This T cell receptor (beta chain) was profiled in a study of T cells in Graves' hyperthyroidism and ophthalmopathy. Trimming cost V 1 base and J 1 base, with 10 bases left between them. Germline-derived CDR1 and CDR2 are KGHSH and LQKENI. This CDR3 is 15 amino acids long. It was RNA transcripts that yielded the amplified TCR beta CDR3 regions. HTBI primers were used for first-round RT-PCR of the TCR CDR3. MiXCR, run by TCRdb on the multiplex PCR reads, gives a single entry per CDR3 protein. The sample has about 200,000 distinct CDR3 sequences; 15% to 20% are singletons. This clonotype was seen many times.

Input material: blood. The TCR was taken from a man in his forties with Graves' hyperthyroidism. The chain has TRBV18 and TRBJ1-1; D remains ambiguous. The DNA for the CDR3 is TGTGCCAGCTCACCACGATCCTCGGAGAACACTGAAGCTTTCTTT. This gives the protein CASSPRSSENTEAFF.